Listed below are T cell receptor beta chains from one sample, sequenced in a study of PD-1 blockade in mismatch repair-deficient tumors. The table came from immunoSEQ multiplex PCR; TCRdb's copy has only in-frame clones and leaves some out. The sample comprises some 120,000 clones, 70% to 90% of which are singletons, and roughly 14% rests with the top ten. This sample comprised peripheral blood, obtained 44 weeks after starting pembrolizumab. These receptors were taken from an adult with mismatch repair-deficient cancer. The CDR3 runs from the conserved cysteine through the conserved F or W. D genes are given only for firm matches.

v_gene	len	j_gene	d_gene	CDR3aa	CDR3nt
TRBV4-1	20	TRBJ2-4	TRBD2	CASSVWTSGIKGLAKNIQYF	TGCGCCAGCAGCGTATGGACTAGCGGGATCAAAGGTCTAGCCAAAAACATTCAGTACTTC
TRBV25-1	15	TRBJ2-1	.	CASSEWQGGHNEQFF	TGTGCCAGCAGTGAGTGGCAGGGGGGCCACAATGAGCAGTTCTTC
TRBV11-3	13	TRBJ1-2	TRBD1	CASSTDRDYGYTF	TGTGCCAGCAGCACAGACAGGGACTATGGCTACACCTTC
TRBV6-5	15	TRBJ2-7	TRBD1	CASSRRDRLIYEQYF	TGTGCCAGCAGCAGACGGGACAGGCTAATCTACGAGCAGTACTTC
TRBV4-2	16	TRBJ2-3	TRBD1	CASSPRDRGGEDTQYF	TGTGCCAGCAGCCCCCGGGACAGGGGTGGAGAAGATACGCAGTATTTT
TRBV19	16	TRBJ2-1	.	CASSIFRVRSYNEQFF	TGTGCCAGTAGTATCTTTCGGGTCCGCTCCTACAATGAGCAGTTCTTC
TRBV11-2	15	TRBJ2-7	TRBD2	CASSLNPGGSYEQYF	TGTGCCAGCAGCTTAAACCCGGGAGGCTCCTACGAGCAGTACTTC
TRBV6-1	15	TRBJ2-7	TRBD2	CASRDWTSGSYEQYF	TGTGCCAGCAGGGACTGGACTAGCGGGTCATACGAGCAGTACTTC
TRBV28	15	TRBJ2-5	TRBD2	CASSSPGLAGETQYF	TGTGCCAGCAGTTCCCCGGGACTAGCGGGGGAGACCCAGTACTTC
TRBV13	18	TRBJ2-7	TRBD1	CASSLRPLGGQGFYEQYF	TGTGCCAGCAGCTTACGACCACTAGGAGGACAGGGTTTCTACGAGCAGTACTTC